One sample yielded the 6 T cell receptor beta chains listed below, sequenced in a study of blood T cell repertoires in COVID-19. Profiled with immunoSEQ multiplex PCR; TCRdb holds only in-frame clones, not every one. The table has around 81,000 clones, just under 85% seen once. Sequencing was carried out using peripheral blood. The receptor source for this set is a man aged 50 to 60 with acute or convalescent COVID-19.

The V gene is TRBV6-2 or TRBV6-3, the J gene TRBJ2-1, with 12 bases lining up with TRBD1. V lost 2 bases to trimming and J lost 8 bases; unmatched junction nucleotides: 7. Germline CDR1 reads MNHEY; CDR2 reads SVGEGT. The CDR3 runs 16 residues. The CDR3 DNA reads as TGTGCCAGCAGTTACGGGGGACAGGGGGCATCGGATGAGCAGTTCTTC. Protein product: CASSYGGQGASDEQFF.

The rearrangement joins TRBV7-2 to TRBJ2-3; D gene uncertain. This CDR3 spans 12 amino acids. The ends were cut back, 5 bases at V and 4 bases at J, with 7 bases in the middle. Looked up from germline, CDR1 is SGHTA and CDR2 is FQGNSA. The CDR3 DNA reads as TGTGCCAGCAGCCCCCGAGCAGATACGCAGTATTTT. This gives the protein CASSPRADTQYF.

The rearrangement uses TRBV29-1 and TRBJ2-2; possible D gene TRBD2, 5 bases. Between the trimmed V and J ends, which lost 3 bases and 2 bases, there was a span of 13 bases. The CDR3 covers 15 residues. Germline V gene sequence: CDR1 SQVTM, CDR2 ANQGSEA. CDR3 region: CSVDSGGLNTGELFF. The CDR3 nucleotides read TGCAGCGTTGACTCGGGCGGGCTCAACACCGGGGAGCTGTTTTTT.

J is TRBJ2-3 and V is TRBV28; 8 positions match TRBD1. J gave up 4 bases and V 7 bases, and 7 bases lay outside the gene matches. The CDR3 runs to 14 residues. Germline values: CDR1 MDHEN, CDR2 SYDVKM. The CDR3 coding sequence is TGTGCCAGCATGGTACAGGGGGGCCCAGATACGCAGTATTTT. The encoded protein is CASMVQGGPDTQYF. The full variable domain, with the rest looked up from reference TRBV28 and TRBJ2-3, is DVKVTQSSRYLVKRTGEKVFLECVQDMDHENMFWYRQDPGLGLRLIYFSYDVKMKEKGDIPEGYSVSREKKERFSLILESASTNQTSMYLCASMVQGGPDTQYFGPGTRLTVL.

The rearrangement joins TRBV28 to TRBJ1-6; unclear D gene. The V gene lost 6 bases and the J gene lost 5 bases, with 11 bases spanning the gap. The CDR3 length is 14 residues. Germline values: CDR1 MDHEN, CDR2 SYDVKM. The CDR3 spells CASSNSQNNSPLHF. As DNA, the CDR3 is TGTGCCAGCAGCAACAGTCAGAATAATTCACCCCTCCACTTT.

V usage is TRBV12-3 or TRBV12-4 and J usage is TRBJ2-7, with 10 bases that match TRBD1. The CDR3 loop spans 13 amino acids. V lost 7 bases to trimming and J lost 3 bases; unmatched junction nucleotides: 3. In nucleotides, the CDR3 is TGTGCCAGCACCGGGGACAGGGGCTACGAGCAGTACTTC. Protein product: CASTGDRGYEQYF.